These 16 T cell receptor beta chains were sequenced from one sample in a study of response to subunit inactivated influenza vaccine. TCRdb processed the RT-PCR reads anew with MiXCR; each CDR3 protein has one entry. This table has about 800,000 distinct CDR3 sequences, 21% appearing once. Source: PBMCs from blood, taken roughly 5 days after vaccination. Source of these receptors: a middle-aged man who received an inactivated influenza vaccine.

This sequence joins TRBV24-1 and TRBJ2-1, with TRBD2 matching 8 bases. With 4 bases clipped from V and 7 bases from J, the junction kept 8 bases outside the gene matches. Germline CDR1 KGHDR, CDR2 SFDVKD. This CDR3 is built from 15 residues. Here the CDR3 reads CATSDRGTSLNEQFF. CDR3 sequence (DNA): TGTGCCACCAGTGACCGCGGGACTAGTTTAAATGAGCAGTTCTTC.

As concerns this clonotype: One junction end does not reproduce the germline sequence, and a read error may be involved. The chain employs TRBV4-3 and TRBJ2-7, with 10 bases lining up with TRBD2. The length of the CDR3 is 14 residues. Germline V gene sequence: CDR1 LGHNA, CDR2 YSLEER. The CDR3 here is CASSQTMLAGERYF. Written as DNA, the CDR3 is TGCGCCAGCAGCCAGACAATGCTAGCGGGAGAGCGGTACTTC.

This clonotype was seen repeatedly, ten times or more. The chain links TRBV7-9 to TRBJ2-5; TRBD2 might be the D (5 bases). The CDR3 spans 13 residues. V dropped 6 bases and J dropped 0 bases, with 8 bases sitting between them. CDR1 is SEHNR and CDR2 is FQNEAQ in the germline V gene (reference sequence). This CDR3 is CASSRSDQETQYF. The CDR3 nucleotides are TGTGCCAGCAGTCGTAGCGACCAAGAGACCCAGTACTTC. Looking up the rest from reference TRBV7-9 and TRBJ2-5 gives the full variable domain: DTGVSQNPRHKITKRGQNVTFRCDPISEHNRLYWYRQTLGQGPEFLTYFQNEAQLEKSRLLSDRFSAERPKGSFSTLEIQRTEQGDSAMYLCASSRSDQETQYFGPGTRLLVL.

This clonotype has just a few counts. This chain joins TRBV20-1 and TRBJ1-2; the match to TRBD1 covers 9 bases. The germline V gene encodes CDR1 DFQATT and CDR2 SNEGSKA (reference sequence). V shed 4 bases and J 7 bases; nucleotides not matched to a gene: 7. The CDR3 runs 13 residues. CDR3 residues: CSATLGQGAGYTF. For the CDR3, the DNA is TGCAGTGCTACCCTGGGACAGGGAGCTGGCTACACCTTC.

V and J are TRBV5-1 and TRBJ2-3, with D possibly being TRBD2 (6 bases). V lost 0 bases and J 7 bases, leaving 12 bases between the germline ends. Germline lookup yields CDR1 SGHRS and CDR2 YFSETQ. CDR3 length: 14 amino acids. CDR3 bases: TGCGCCAGCAGCTTGGCGGGCGGGAAGAATACGCAGTATTTT. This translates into CASSLAGGKNTQYF. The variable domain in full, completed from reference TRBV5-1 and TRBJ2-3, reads KAGVTQTPRYLIKTRGQQVTLSCSPISGHRSVSWYQQTPGQGLQFLFEYFSETQRNKGNFPGRFSGRQFSNSRSEMNVSTLELGDSALYLCASSLAGGKNTQYFGPGTRLTVL.

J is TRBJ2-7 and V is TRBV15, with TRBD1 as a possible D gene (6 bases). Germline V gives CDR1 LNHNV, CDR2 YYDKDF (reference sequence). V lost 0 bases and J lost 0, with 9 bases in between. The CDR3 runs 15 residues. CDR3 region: CATSRDLRGSYEQYF. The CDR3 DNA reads TGTGCCACCAGCAGAGACCTCAGGGGCTCCTACGAGCAGTACTTC.

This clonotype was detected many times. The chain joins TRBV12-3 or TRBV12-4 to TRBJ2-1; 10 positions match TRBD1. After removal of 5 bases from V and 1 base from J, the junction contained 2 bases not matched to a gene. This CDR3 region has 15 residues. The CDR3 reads CASSRDRGSYNEQFF. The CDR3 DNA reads TGTGCCAGCAGTAGGGACAGGGGTTCCTACAATGAGCAGTTCTTC.

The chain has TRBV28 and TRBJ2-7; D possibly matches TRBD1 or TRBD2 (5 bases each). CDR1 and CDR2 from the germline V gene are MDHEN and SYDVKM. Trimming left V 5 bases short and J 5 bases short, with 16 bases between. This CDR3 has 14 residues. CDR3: CASSAGALPHEQYF. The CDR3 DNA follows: TGTGCCAGCAGTGCCGGGGCGCTCCCCCACGAGCAGTACTTC.

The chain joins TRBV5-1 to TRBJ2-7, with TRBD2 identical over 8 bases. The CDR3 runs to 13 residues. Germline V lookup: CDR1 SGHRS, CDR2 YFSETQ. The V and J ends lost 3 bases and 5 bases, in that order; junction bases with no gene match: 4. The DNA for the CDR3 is TGCGCCAGCAGCTCCCCGGGACTAGACGAGCAGTACTTC. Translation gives CASSSPGLDEQYF.

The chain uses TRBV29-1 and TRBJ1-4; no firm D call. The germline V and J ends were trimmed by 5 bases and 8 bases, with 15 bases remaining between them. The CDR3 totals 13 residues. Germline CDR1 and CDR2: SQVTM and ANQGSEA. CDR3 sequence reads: CSVCRTVNEKLFF. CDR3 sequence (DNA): TGCAGCGTTTGTCGGACGGTGAACGAAAAACTGTTTTTT.

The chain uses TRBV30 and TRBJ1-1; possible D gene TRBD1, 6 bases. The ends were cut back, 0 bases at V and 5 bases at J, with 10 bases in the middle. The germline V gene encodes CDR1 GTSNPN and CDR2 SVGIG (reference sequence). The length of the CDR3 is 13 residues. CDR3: CAWSVLQGTEAFF. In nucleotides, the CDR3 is TGTGCCTGGAGTGTTCTCCAGGGGACTGAAGCTTTCTTT.

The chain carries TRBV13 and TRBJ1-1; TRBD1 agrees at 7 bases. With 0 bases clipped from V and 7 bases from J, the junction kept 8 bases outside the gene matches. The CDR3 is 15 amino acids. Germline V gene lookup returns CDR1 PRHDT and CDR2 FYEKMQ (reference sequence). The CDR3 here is CASSLGRTGFYEAFF. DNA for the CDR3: TGTGCCAGCAGCTTAGGTCGGACAGGCTTTTATGAAGCTTTCTTT.

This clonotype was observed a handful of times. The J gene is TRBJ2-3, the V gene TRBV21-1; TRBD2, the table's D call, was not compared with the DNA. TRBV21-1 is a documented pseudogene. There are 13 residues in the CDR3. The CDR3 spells CASIHSPTDTQYF. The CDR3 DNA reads TGTGCCAGCATCCACTCCCCCACAGATACGCAGTATTTT.

The CDR3 DNA reads TGTGCCAGCAGCTTACGGGACAGGGTTTCAGCTTTCTTT. This encodes CASSLRDRVSAFF. The chain couples TRBV11-2 to TRBJ1-1; 9 nucleotides align to TRBD1. Trimming at V came to 2 bases and at J to 10 bases, leaving 5 bases not matched to a gene. The V gene's germline CDR1 is SGHAT and CDR2 FQNNGV. The CDR3 is 13 residues long. Drawing the rest from reference TRBV11-2 and TRBJ1-1, the complete variable domain is EAGVAQSPRYKIIEKRQSVAFWCNPISGHATLYWYQQILGQGPKLLIQFQNNGVVDDSQLPKDRFSAERLKGVDSTLKIQPAKLEDSAVYLCASSLRDRVSAFFGQGTRLTVV.

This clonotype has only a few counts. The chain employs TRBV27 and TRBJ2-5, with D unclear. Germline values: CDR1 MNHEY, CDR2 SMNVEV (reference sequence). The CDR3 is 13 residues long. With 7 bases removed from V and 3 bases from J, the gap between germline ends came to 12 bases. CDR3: CASKSGLEETQYF. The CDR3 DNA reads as TGTGCCAGCAAGAGTGGGCTTGAAGAGACCCAGTACTTC.

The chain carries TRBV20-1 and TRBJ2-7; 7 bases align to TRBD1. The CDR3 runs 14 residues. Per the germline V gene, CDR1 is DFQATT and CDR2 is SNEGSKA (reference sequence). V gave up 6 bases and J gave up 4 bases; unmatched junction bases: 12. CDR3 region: CSADGQAYGYEQYF. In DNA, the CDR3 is TGCAGTGCCGATGGACAGGCATATGGTTACGAGCAGTACTTC.